This TCR beta chain appears in the sequencing data of a study of shared clonotypes between healthy human individuals. Germline assignment: CDR1 LNHNV and CDR2 YYDKDF (reference sequence). V was pared by 1 base and J by 6 bases, with 14 bases between. CDR3 length equals 15 residues. In the sorted-subset replicate PCRs, around 220 ng DNA, 25,000 to 35,000 T cell genomes, was used. Sequencing was performed with immunoSEQ multiplex PCR; in TCRdb, only in-frame clones are kept and a portion is missing. Found here are more than 1.2 million clones, approximately 98.5% of them singletons; the top ten hold about 0.34%.

Source material: naive CD4+ T cells sorted from blood. Described subset: CD45RA+ positively selected. This TCR derives from a man aged 25-45 years in good health. V and J are TRBV15 and TRBJ2-3; tentatively, D is TRBD2 (5 bases). CDR3: CATSRVANAPDTQYF. In nucleotides, the CDR3 is TGTGCCACCAGCAGAGTAGCGAACGCCCCCGATACGCAGTATTTT.